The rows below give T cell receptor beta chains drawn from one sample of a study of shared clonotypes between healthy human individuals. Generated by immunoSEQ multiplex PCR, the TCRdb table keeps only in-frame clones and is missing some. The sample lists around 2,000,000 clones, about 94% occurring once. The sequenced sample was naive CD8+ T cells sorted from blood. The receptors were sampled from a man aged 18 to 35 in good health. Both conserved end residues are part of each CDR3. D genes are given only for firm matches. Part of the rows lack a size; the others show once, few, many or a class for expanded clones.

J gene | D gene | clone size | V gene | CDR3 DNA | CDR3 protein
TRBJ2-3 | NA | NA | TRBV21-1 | TGTGCCATCAGCCAGGACAGCACAGATACGCAGTATTTT | CAISQDSTDTQYF
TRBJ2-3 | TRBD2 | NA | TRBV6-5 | TGTGCCAGCAGTTACGGGACTAGCAGTGATACGCAGTATTTT | CASSYGTSSDTQYF
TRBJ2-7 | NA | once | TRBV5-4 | TGTGCCAGCAGCGCTCTGGACGAGCAGTACTTC | CASSALDEQYF
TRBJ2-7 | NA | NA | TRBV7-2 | TGTGCCAGCAGCTTCGGGCTAGCGTACGAGCAGTACTTC | CASSFGLAYEQYF
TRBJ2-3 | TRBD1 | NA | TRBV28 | TGTGCCAGCAGTTCGACAGGGGGCTGGACAGATACGCAGTATTTT | CASSSTGGWTDTQYF
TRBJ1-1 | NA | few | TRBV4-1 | TGCGCCAGCAGCCCCATCGGACCTCCGGGGACTGAAGCTTTCTTT | CASSPIGPPGTEAFF
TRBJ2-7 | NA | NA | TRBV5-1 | TGCGCCAGCAGCGGAACCCCCGGGACCGTTTCCTACGAGCAGTACTTC | CASSGTPGTVSYEQYF
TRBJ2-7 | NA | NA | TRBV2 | TGTGCCAGCAGTGTCTTAGGGTCCGGCGAGCAGTACTTC | CASSVLGSGEQYF
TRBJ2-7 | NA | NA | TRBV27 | TGTGCCAGCAGGAGGGGGATCCCCTACGAGCAGTACTTC | CASRRGIPYEQYF
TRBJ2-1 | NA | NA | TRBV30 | TGTGCCTGGAGTGGGGAATCCTACAATGAGCAGTTCTTC | CAWSGESYNEQFF
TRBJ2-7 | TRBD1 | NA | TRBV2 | TGTGCCGTAACTACCTTGGGACAGGGGTACGAGCAGTACTTC | CAVTTLGQGYEQYF
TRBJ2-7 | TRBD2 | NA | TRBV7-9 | TGTGCCAGCAGCTCTTGGACTAGCGGAGAAAGCAAGGAGCAGTACTTC | CASSSWTSGESKEQYF
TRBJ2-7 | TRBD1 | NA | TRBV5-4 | TGTGCCAGCAGCTCCCCCGGGACAGCCATCGAGCAGTACTTC | CASSSPGTAIEQYF
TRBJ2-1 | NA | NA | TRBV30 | TGTGCCTGGAGCCCGGGACCGACGACTTCCGATGAGCAGTTCTTC | CAWSPGPTTSDEQFF
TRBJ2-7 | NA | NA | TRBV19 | TGTGCCAGTAACCCCGGGAGCTCCTACGAGCAGTACTTC | CASNPGSSYEQYF
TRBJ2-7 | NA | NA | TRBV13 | TGTGCCAGCAGCCCCCGGGACGGAGGTTACGAGCAGTACTTC | CASSPRDGGYEQYF
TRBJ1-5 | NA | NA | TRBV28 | TGTGCCAGCAGCTTCAATCAGCCCCAGCATTTT | CASSFNQPQHF
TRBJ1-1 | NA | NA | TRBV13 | TGTGCCAGCAGCTTAGGGACCCTGAACACTGAAGCTTTCTTT | CASSLGTLNTEAFF
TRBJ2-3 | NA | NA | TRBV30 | TGTGCCTGGAGCGGAGCGCTGAGCACAGATACGCAGTATTTT | CAWSGALSTDTQYF
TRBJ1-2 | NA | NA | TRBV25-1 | TGTGCCAGCAGTGAAGTGGACAGTGCCTATGGCTACACCTTC | CASSEVDSAYGYTF
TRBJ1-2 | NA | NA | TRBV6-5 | TGTGCCAGCAGTTCCGAACAGGGCTCGATCTATGGCTACACCTTC | CASSSEQGSIYGYTF
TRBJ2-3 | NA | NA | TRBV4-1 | TGCGCCAGCAGCAGAGGACAGTTTAGCACAGATACGCAGTATTTT | CASSRGQFSTDTQYF
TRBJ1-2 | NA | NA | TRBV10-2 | TGCGCCAGCAGTGAGTCTGGTAGGGGCTACACCTTC | CASSESGRGYTF